Following are 4 T cell receptor beta chains from one sample sequenced in a study of shared clonotypes between healthy human individuals (dated by TCRdb to 2019 to 2021). The library was generated by the immunoSEQ multiplex PCR assay. As stored in TCRdb, this immuneACCESS dataset retains in-frame rearrangements with V and J assigned. A fraction of the clones does not appear; measured against another copy, unresolved V genes explain less than half of the discrepancy, and the remainder lacks a known reason. The sample table records 400,000 to 500,000 clones; around 80% of these occur just once. The biggest ten clones account for about 12% of the sample. Specimen: PBMCs. These receptors were collected from a woman in her thirties or forties in good health. Some clones in this sample may be carry-over from other donors' samples.

This clone was picked up a small number of times. This chain uses TRBV28 with TRBJ2-3; no clear D. Trimming took off 1 base at V and 2 bases at J, with 4 bases between the two ends. CDR3 length equals 13 residues. Per the germline V gene, CDR1 is MDHEN and CDR2 is SYDVKM. The CDR3 DNA is TGTGCCAGCAGTTTATTTTTCACAGATACGCAGTATTTT. Protein product: CASSLFFTDTQYF.

V and J are TRBV27 and TRBJ1-6; D remains unclear. Trimming cost V 5 bases and J 10 bases, with 12 bases left between them. The CDR3 runs 13 residues. Germline V gives CDR1 MNHEY, CDR2 SMNVEV (reference sequence). CDR3 nucleotides: TGTGCCAGCAGTACCGGTGGGCAGTCACCCCTCCACTTT. Amino acid sequence: CASSTGGQSPLHF.

The genes are TRBV27 and TRBJ2-2; TRBD2 matches 14 bases. Trimming removed 5 bases from V and 1 base from J; junction bases left unmatched: 9. The CDR3 is 19 residues long. Germline CDR1 and CDR2: MNHEY and SMNVEV (reference sequence). The CDR3: CASSGRLAGGPRNTGELFF. The CDR3 DNA follows: TGTGCCAGCAGTGGAAGACTAGCGGGAGGGCCTCGGAACACCGGGGAGCTGTTTTTT.

This clone was observed once. With a much larger clone just one base away, this may be a read error. The chain joins TRBV7-9 to TRBJ1-2, with D possibly TRBD1 on 6 matching bases. Germline CDR1 and CDR2: SEHNR and FQNEAQ (reference sequence). This CDR3 spans 14 amino acids. V shed 1 base and J shed 6 bases, with 12 bases lying between them. CDR3 in DNA: TGTGCCAGCAGCTTAGGGGTTGGGGGCCATGGCTACACCTTC. Protein sequence: CASSLGVGGHGYTF.